This is a list of T cell receptor beta chains from one sample in a study of blood T cell repertoires in COVID-19. Produced via immunoSEQ multiplex PCR; TCRdb's table is partial and in-frame only. This sample has roughly 240,000 clones, with 87% found just once. The sequenced material came from PBMCs or T cells enriched from blood (not recorded which). These TCRs come from a woman aged 25 to 39 with acute COVID-19. Both conserved end residues are part of each CDR3. Each record gives: D gene, V gene, J gene, clone size, CDR3 DNA, CDR3 protein. D genes are given only for firm matches. The listing skips clone size in some rows; elsewhere it reads once, few, many or a size class.

.	TRBV5-1	TRBJ2-2	.	TGCGCCAGCAGCTTGCGGGGATCGAACACCGGGGAGCTGTTTTTT	CASSLRGSNTGELFF
TRBD1	TRBV19	TRBJ2-1	.	TGTGCCAGTAGTCATCCAGGGGGTAATACCTACAATGAGCAGTTCTTC	CASSHPGGNTYNEQFF
.	TRBV30	TRBJ2-3	.	TGTGCCTGGAGGGGCGCTTTCACAGATACGCAGTATTTT	CAWRGAFTDTQYF
.	TRBV3-1/TRBV3-2	TRBJ1-1	.	TGTGCCAGCAGCCAGGGGGCGGTAAGGGCACGCACTGAAGCTTTCTTT	CASSQGAVRARTEAFF
.	TRBV5-4	TRBJ1-1	.	TGTGCCAGCAGCTCTACAGGGTCCCGCGAAGCTTTCTTT	CASSSTGSREAFF
.	TRBV12-5	TRBJ1-5	.	TGTGCTAGTCAAGGTCAGGCCCTCAATCAGCCCCAGCATTTT	CASQGQALNQPQHF
.	TRBV25-1	TRBJ1-6	.	TGTGCCAGCAGGGTAGGGGATAATTCACCCCTCCACTTT	CASRVGDNSPLHF
TRBD2	TRBV7-8	TRBJ2-3	.	TGTGCCAGCAGCTTAGGCGGGGGGGTCACAGATACGCAGTATTTT	CASSLGGGVTDTQYF
TRBD1	TRBV23-1	TRBJ1-1	.	TGCGCCAGCAGTCCCGGACAGGGCCTACTTGAAGCTTTCTTT	CASSPGQGLLEAFF
.	TRBV4-3	TRBJ1-6	.	TGCGCCAGCAGCCAGTCGTCGGGGTCCTATAATTCACCCCTCCACTTT	CASSQSSGSYNSPLHF
.	TRBV29-1	TRBJ1-1	.	TGCAGCGTTGATGAGTATACTGAAGCTTTCTTT	CSVDEYTEAFF
TRBD2	TRBV3-1/TRBV3-2	TRBJ2-1	.	TGTGCCAGCAGCCAAGAGCTAGCGGGGGAAGATGAGCAGTTCTTC	CASSQELAGEDEQFF
TRBD1	TRBV7-9	TRBJ1-1	few	TGTGCCAGCAGCATGGGACAGGGGGAAATGCCTGAAGCTTTCTTT	CASSMGQGEMPEAFF
.	TRBV6-4	TRBJ1-5	.	TGTGCCAGCAGTGCATCGGACAGAGGTACTCCCCAGCATTTT	CASSASDRGTPQHF
.	TRBV7-8	TRBJ2-7	.	TGTGCCAGCAGCTTGAGCAACTCAGGCGAGCAGTACTTC	CASSLSNSGEQYF
.	TRBV6-5	TRBJ1-1	.	TGTGCCAGCAGTTACTCATTTGACAGTGAAGCTTTCTTT	CASSYSFDSEAFF
TRBD1	TRBV11-2	TRBJ1-2	.	TGTGCCAGCAGCTCTCTACAGGGGTGGTATGGCTACACCTTC	CASSSLQGWYGYTF
.	TRBV30	TRBJ2-2	.	TGTGCCTGGGACAGCAACACCGGGGAGCTGTTTTTT	CAWDSNTGELFF
.	TRBV6-5	TRBJ2-3	.	TGTGCCAGCACCGTGATCGTCGGGGATACGCAGTATTTT	CASTVIVGDTQYF
TRBD2	TRBV7-2	TRBJ2-7	.	TGTGCCAGCAGCTTAGTTTCTGGACTAGAATCCTACGAGCAGTACTTC	CASSLVSGLESYEQYF
.	TRBV6-5	TRBJ1-5	.	TGTGCCAGCAGTTACTCTGCCAGGGGAATCAATCAGCCCCAGCATTTT	CASSYSARGINQPQHF
.	TRBV4-1	TRBJ2-7	.	TGCGCCAGCAGCCAAGTGCCACAAGTCTACGAGCAGTACTTC	CASSQVPQVYEQYF